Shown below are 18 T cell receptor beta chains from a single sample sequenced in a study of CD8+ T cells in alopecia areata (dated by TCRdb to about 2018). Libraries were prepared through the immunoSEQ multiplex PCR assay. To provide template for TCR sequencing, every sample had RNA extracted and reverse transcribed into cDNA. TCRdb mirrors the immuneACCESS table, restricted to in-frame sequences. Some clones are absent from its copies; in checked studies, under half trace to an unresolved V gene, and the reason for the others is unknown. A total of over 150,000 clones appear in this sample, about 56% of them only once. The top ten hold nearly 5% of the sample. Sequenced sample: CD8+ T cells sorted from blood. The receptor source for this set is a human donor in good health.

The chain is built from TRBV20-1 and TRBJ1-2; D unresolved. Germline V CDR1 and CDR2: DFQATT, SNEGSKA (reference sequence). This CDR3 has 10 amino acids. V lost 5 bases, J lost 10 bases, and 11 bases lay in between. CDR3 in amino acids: CSAPEVAYTF. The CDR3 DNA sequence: TGCAGTGCTCCCGAGGTGGCCTACACCTTC.

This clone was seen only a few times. CDR3 nucleotide sequence: TGTGCCAGCAGCGGCGAGGAGGGATATTCTCTCTACACCTTC. Amino acids: CASSGEEGYSLYTF. The rearrangement joins TRBV9 to TRBJ1-2; unclear D gene. CDR1 and CDR2 from the germline V gene are SGDLS and YYNGEE. The V end was cut by 3 bases, the J end by 10 bases, with 19 bases between. CDR3 length: 14 residues.

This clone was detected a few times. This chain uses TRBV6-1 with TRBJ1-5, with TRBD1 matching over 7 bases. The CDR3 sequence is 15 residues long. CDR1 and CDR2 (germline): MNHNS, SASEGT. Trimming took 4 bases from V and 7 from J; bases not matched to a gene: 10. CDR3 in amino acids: CASSGRAGGDQPQHF. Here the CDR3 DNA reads TGTGCCAGCAGTGGGCGGGCAGGGGGAGACCAGCCCCAGCATTTT.

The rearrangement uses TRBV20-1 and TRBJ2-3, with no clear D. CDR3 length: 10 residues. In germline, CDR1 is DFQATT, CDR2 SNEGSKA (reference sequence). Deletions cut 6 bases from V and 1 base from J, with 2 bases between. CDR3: CSARTDTQYF. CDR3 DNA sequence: TGCAGTGCCCGCACAGATACGCAGTATTTT.

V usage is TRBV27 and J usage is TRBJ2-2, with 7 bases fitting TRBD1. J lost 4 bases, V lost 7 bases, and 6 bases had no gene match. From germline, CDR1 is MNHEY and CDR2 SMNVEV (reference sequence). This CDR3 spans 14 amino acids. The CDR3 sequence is CASTGQLGTGELFF. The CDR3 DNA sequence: TGTGCCAGCACGGGACAGCTTGGCACCGGGGAGCTGTTTTTT.

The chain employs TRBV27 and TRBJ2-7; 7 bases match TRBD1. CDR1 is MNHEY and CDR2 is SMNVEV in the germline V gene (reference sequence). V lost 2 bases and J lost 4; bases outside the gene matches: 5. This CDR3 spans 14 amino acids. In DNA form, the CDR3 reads TGTGCCAGCAGTTTACAACAGGGGACGTACGAGCAGTACTTC. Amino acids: CASSLQQGTYEQYF.

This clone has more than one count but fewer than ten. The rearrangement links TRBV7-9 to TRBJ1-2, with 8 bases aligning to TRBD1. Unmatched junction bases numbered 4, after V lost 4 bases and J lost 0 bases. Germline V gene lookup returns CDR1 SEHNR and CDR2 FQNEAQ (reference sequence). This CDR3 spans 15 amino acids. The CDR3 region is CASSSDRAANYGYTF. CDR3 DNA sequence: TGTGCCAGCAGCTCGGACAGGGCGGCTAACTATGGCTACACCTTC.

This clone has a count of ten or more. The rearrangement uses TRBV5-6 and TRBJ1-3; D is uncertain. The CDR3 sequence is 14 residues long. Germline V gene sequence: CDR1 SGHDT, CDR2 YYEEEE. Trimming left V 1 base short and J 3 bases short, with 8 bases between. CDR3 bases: TGTGCCAGCAGCTTGACCGGGTTTGGAAACACCATATATTTT. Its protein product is CASSLTGFGNTIYF.

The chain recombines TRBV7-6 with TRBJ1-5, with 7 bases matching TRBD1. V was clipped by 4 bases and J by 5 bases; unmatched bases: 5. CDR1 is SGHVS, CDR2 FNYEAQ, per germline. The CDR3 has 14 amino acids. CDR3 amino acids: CASSSDDRDQPQHF. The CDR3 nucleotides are TGTGCCAGCAGCTCGGATGACAGGGATCAGCCCCAGCATTTT.

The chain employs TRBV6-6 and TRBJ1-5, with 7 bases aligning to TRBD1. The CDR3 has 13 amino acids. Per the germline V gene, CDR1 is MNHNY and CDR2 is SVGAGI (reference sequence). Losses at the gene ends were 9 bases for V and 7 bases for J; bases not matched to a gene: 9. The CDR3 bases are TGTGCCAGTACGACAGGGTTCTTGCAGCCCCAGCATTTT. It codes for CASTTGFLQPQHF.

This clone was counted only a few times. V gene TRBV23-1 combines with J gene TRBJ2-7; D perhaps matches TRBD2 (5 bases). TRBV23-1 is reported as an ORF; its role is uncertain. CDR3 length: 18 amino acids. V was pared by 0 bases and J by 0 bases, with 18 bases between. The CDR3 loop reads CASSQSPAGGAFSYEQYF. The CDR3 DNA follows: TGCGCCAGCAGTCAATCGCCAGCAGGAGGTGCTTTCTCCTACGAGCAGTACTTC.

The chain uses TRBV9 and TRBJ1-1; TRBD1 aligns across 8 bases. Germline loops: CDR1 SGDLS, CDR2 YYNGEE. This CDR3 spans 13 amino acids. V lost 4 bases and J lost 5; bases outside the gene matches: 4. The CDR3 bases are TGTGCCAGCAGCTCAGGGGGCGGGACTGAAGCTTTCTTT. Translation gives CASSSGGGTEAFF.

CDR3 sequence reads: CASSPLSGPATDTQYF. DNA of the CDR3: TGCGCCAGCAGCCCGCTTTCGGGGCCCGCCACAGATACGCAGTATTTT. J is TRBJ2-3 and V is TRBV4-1; D tentatively reads TRBD1 or TRBD2 (5 bases each). The V gene lost 4 bases and the J gene lost 2 bases, with 16 bases spanning the gap. The CDR3 has 16 residues. In germline, CDR1 is MGHRA, CDR2 YSYEKL.

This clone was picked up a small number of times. The CDR3 here is CASSLGGTGPYEQYF. The CDR3 nucleotides read TGTGCCAGCAGCTTGGGCGGGACAGGGCCGTACGAGCAGTACTTC. J is TRBJ2-7 and V is TRBV5-6, with 9 bases that match TRBD1. J lost 4 bases, V lost 0 bases, and 5 bases had no gene match. The CDR3 totals 15 residues. The germline gives CDR1 SGHDT, CDR2 YYEEEE.

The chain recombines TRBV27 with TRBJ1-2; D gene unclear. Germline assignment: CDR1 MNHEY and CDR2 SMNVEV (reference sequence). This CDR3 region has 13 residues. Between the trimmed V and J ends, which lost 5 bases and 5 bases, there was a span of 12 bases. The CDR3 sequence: CASSLTPQYGYTF. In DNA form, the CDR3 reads TGTGCCAGCAGTCTGACACCTCAATATGGCTACACCTTC.

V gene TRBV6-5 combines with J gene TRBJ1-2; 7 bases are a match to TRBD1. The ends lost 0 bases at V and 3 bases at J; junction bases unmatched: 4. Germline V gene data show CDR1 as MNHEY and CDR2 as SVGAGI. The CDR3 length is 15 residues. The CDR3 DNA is TGTGCCAGCAGTTACTCAGACAGGGTCTACTATGGCTACACCTTC. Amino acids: CASSYSDRVYYGYTF.

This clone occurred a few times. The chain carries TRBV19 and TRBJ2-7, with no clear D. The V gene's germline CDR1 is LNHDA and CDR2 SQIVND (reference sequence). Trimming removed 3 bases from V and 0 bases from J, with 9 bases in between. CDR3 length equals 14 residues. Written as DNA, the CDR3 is TGTGCCAGTAGTATTACCGGGTCCTCCTACGAGCAGTACTTC. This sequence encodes CASSITGSSYEQYF.

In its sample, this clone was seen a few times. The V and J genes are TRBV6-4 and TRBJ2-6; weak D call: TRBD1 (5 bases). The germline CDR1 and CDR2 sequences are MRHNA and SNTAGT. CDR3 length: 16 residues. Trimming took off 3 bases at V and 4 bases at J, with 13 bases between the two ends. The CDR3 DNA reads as TGTGCCAGCAGTGAGCAAACAGGTTCCGGGGCCAACGTCCTGACTTTC. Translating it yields CASSEQTGSGANVLTF.